The clone carrying this T cell receptor (beta chain) was detected many times. Antigen specificity is unknown. The sample is drawn from a study of Graves' ophthalmopathy and Graves' hyperthyroidism. Study context: Blood was drawn at initial diagnosis, before any treatment.

Broader study findings: Ophthalmopathy progression prediction by the model yielded a sensitivity of approximately 71% and a specificity of 72.22%. Blood shared most expanded thyroid clonotypes above 0.001 frequency.

RNA transcripts were the source from which TCR beta CDR3 regions were amplified. HTBI primers served in a first-round RT-PCR, which a second-round multiplex PCR followed. One entry per CDR3 protein, called by TCRdb with MiXCR from the multiplex PCR reads. The data contain 40,000 to 45,000 distinct CDR3 sequences, about 50% of them seen just once; the ten biggest clones take up less than 20%. CDR1 is DFQATT and CDR2 is SNEGSKA in the germline V gene (reference sequence). This CDR3 is 16 amino acids long. Between the trimmed V and J ends, which lost 0 bases and 1 base, there was a span of 14 bases. The chain joins TRBV20-1 to TRBJ2-3; the D is unclear. This clonotype originated in an adult man with Graves' ophthalmopathy. The specimen sequenced was peripheral blood. The CDR3 here is CSARDWMNTRTDTQYF. CDR3 in DNA: TGCAGTGCTAGAGATTGGATGAACACTCGCACAGATACGCAGTATTTT.